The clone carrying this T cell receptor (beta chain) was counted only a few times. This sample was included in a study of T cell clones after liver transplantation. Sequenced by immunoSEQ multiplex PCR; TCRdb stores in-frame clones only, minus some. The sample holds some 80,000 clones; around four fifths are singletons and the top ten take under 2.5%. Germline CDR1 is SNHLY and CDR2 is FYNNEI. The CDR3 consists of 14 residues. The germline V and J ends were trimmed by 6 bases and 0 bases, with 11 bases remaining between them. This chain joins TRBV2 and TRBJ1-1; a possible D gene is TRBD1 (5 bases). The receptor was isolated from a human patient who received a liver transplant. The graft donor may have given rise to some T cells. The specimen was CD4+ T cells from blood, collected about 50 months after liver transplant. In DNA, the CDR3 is TGTGCCAGCAGGGGGGATCGGGTGAACACTGAAGCTTTCTTT. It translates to CASRGDRVNTEAFF.